Following are 9 T cell receptor beta chains from one sample sequenced in a study of blood T cells in healthy people across ages. Using a J-beta primer mix together with a sample-barcoded 5' primer, a second PCR was run for roughly 7 to 11 cycles. Each CDR3 protein is one row after TCRdb ran MiXCR on the 5' RACE reads. The sample includes approximately 360,000 distinct CDR3 sequences, approximately 47% of them seen just once. Specimen: blood. These receptors all come from a man aged 60 to 69 in good health.

The table lists this clonotype with a few counts. This chain links TRBV27 with TRBJ2-5, with 7 bases that match TRBD1. V lost 7 bases to trimming and J lost 0 bases; unmatched junction nucleotides: 17. The CDR3 loop spans 18 amino acids. CDR1 is MNHEY, CDR2 SMNVEV, per germline (reference sequence). The CDR3 loop is CASKGTDSRKSYQETQYF. CDR3 coding DNA: TGTGCCAGCAAAGGGACAGACTCACGGAAATCGTACCAAGAGACCCAGTACTTC.

The chain couples TRBV7-8 to TRBJ2-7; 8 bases agree with TRBD2. There are 20 residues in the CDR3. Unmatched junction bases numbered 24, after V lost 5 bases and J lost 3 bases. Germline CDR1 and CDR2: SGHVS and FQNEAQ. Here the CDR3 reads CASSPSGGAGIGLTYYEQYF. The CDR3 coding sequence is TGTGCCAGCAGCCCCTCGGGGGGGGCAGGAATAGGACTAACCTACTACGAGCAGTACTTC.

The genes are TRBV9 and TRBJ2-2, with TRBD2 identical over 12 bases. V lost 4 bases and J lost 8; bases outside the gene matches: 9. CDR1 SGDLS and CDR2 YYNGEE come from the germline V gene. The CDR3 is 16 amino acids. The CDR3 DNA reads as TGTGCCAGCAGCCCACTAGCGGGGGGCTGGGGTGGGGAGCTGTTTTTT. It yields the protein CASSPLAGGWGGELFF.

This clonotype has a handful of counts. The J gene is TRBJ2-3, the V gene TRBV2; 8 bases line up with TRBD1. The CDR3 extends over 15 amino acids. V gave up 4 bases and J gave up 4 bases; unmatched junction bases: 7. Germline V gives CDR1 SNHLY, CDR2 FYNNEI. The CDR3 loop is CASSARQGTADTQYF. The CDR3 DNA follows: TGTGCCAGCAGTGCTAGACAGGGGACGGCAGATACGCAGTATTTT.

This clonotype occurred a few times. V gene TRBV7-2 combines with J gene TRBJ2-3; 11 nucleotides agree with TRBD2. The CDR3 has 16 amino acids. J was trimmed by 2 bases and V by 6 bases; bases with no gene match: 7. Germline CDR1 is SGHTA and CDR2 is FQGNSA. In DNA form, the CDR3 reads TGTGCCAGCAGTCTAGCGGGAGGACACTACACAGATACGCAGTATTTT. This encodes CASSLAGGHYTDTQYF.

With respect to this clonotype: A read error may be the cause here, since a much bigger clone is one base away. The chain uses TRBV30 and TRBJ2-1; D gene uncertain. Trimming left V 4 bases short and J 10 bases short, with 20 bases between. CDR3 length: 14 residues. Per the germline V gene, CDR1 is GTSNPN and CDR2 is SVGIG (reference sequence). The CDR3: CAWKFQLGYHEQFF. The CDR3 region has the DNA TGTGCCTGGAAGTTCCAGCTGGGATACCACGAGCAGTTCTTC.

The rearrangement joins TRBV28 to TRBJ2-3; no reliable D call. The CDR3 loop spans 13 amino acids. V shed 4 bases and J shed 0 bases, with 5 bases lying between them. Germline V CDR1 and CDR2: MDHEN, SYDVKM. CDR3: CASSSHSTDTQYF. CDR3 DNA sequence: TGTGCCAGCAGTTCCCACAGCACAGATACGCAGTATTTT. The variable domain in full, with the rest retrieved from reference TRBV28 and TRBJ2-3, is DVKVTQSSRYLVKRTGEKVFLECVQDMDHENMFWYRQDPGLGLRLIYFSYDVKMKEKGDIPEGYSVSREKKERFSLILESASTNQTSMYLCASSSHSTDTQYFGPGTRLTVL.

This sequence joins TRBV7-2 and TRBJ1-4, with D perhaps TRBD1 (6 bases). From germline, CDR1 is SGHTA and CDR2 FQGNSA. Trimming removed 5 bases at V and 7 bases at J, with 14 bases between. CDR3 length: 14 amino acids. The CDR3 DNA reads TGTGCCAGCAGCCCGACAGGCAGGAGTGAAAAACTGTTTTTT. Residues: CASSPTGRSEKLFF. The variable domain in full, with the rest retrieved from reference TRBV7-2 and TRBJ1-4, is GAGVSQSPSNKVTEKGKDVELRCDPISGHTALYWYRQSLGQGLEFLIYFQGNSAPDKSGLPSDRFSAERTGGSVSTLTIQRTQQEDSAVYLCASSPTGRSEKLFFGSGTQLSVL.

The V gene is TRBV5-1, the J gene TRBJ1-4; 8 nucleotides line up with TRBD1. The CDR3 has 14 amino acids. Per the germline V gene, CDR1 is SGHRS and CDR2 is YFSETQ. With V trimmed by 7 bases and J by 5 bases, 7 bases remained unmatched. The CDR3 DNA follows: TGCGCCAGCGGACCGGGACAGGTCAATGAAAAACTGTTTTTT. This encodes CASGPGQVNEKLFF.